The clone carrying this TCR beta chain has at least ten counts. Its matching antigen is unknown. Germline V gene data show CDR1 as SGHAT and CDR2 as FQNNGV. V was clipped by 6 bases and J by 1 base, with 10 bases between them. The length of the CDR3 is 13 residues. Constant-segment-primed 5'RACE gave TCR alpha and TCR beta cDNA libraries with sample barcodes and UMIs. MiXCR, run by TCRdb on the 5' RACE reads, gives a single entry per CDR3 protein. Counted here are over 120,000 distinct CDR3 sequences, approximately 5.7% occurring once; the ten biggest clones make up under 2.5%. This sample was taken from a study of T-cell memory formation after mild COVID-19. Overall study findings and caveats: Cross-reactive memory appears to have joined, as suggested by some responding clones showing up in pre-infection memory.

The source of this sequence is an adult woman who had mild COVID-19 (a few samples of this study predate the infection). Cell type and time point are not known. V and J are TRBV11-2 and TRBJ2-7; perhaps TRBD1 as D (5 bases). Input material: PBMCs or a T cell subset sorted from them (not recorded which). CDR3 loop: CASSVGLSYEQYF. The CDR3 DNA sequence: TGTGCCAGCAGTGTGGGGCTGTCCTACGAGCAGTACTTC.